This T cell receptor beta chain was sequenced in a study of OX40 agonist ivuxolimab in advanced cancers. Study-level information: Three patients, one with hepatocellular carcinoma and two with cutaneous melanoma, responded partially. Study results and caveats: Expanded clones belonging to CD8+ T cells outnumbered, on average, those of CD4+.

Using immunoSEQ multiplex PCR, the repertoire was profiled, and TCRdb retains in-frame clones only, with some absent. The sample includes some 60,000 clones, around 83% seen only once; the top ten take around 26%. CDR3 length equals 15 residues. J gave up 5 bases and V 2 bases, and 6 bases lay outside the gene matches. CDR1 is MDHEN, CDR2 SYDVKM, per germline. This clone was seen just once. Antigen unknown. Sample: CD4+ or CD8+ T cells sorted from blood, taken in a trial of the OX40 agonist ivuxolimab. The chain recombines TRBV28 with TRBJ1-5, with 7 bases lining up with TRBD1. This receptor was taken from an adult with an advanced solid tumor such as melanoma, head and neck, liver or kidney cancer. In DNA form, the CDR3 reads TGTGCCAGCAGTTTACTAGACAGGGTAGATCAGCCCCAGCATTTT. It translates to CASSLLDRVDQPQHF. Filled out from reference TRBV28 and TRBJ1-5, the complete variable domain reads DVKVTQSSRYLVKRTGEKVFLECVQDMDHENMFWYRQDPGLGLRLIYFSYDVKMKEKGDIPEGYSVSREKKERFSLILESASTNQTSMYLCASSLLDRVDQPQHFGDGTRLSIL.